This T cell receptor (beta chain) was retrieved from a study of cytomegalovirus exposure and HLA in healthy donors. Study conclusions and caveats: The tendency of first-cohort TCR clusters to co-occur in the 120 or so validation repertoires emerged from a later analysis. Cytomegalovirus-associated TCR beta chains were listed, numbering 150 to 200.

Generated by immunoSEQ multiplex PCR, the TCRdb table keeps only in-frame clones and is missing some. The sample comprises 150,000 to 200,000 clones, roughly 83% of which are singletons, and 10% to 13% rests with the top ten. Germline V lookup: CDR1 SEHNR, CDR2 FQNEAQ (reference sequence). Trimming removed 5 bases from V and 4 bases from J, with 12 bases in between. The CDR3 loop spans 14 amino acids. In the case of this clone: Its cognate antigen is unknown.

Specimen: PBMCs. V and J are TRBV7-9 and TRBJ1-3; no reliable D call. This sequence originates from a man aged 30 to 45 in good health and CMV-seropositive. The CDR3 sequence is CASSHRASGNTIYF. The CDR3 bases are TGTGCCAGCAGCCATCGAGCATCCGGAAACACCATATATTTT.